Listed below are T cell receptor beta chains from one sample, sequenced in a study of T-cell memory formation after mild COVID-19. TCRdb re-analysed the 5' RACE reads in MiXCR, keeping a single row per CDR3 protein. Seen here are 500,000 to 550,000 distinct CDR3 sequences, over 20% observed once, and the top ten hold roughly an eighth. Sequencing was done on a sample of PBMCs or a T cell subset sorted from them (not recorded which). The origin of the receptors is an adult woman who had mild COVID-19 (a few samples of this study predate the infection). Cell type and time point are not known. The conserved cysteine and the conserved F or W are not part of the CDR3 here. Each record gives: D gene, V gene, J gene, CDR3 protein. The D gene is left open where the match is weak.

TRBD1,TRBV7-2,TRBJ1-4,ASSLRATGHNEKLF
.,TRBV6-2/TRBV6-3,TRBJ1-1,ASSYSEHRTEAF
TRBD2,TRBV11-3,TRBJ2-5,ASSLDPTLGTSVIYQETQY
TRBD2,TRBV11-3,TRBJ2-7,ASSLGFSGDYEQY
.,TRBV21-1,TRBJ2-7,ASTKIAIGQY
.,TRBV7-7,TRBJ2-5,ASSLSGTGETQY
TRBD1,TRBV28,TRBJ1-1,ASSLLTGGTEAF
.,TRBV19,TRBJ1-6,ASSTVIDNSPLH
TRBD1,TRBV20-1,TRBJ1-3,SAREWTGQFSGNTIY
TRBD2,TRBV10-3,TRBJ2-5,AIRMGLPGETQY
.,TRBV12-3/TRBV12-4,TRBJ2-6,ASSLLVSSGANVLT
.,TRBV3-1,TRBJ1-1,ASSPTGRMNTEAF
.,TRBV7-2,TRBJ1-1,ASSLLVNTEAF
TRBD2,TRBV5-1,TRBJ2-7,ASSLTSGGKTDEQY
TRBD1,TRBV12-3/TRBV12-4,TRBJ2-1,ASSPQPGQGHNEQF
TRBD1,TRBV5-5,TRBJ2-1,ASSIGQGQSYNEQF
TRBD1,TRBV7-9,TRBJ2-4,ASRQGGKNIQY
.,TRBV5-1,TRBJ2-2,ASSLNPQGELF
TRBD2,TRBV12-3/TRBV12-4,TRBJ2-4,ASMRGLAATDIQY
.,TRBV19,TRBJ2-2,ASSISAGELF
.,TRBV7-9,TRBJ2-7,ASSLETHYEQY
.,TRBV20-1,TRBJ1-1,SASPDRFSGSEAF
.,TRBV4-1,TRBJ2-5,ASSQFSRETQY
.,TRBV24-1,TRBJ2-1,ATSDAPLAEYNEQF
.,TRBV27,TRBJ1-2,ASSLQGGYGGYT
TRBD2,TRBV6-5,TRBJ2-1,ASSFMAGVGNEQF